These 14 T cell receptor beta chains came from one sample sequenced in a study of Ad26.COV2.S vaccination and SARS-CoV-2 variants. The treatment was: around 19 received Ad26.COV2.S at low or high dose, single or two shots; five or six received placebo; per-sample allocation not given. Sampling happened 63 days after the first vaccine or placebo injection. Assay used: immunoSEQ multiplex PCR; TCRdb lists only in-frame clones, some missing. The data show approximately 240,000 clones, roughly 90% seen once. The source was peripheral blood, collected in a trial of Ad26.COV2.S vaccine versus placebo. The origin of the receptors is a person aged 18-65 years who received the Ad26.COV2.S COVID-19 vaccine or a placebo.

The chain recombines TRBV3-1 (or the pseudogene TRBV3-2) with TRBJ2-1; 10 bases align to TRBD2. Trimming took 0 bases from V and 4 from J; bases not matched to a gene: 15. CDR3 length: 20 residues. Germline V lookup: CDR1 LGHDT, CDR2 YNNKEL (reference sequence). The CDR3 coding sequence is TGTGCCAGCAGCCAAGATCGCCCCAGAGTAGCGGGGGGAAGTTACAATGAGCAGTTCTTC. This codes for CASSQDRPRVAGGSYNEQFF.

This rearrangement joins TRBV19 to TRBJ2-5; D may be TRBD2 (5 bases). V dropped 3 bases and J dropped 1 base, with 9 bases sitting between them. The CDR3 covers 14 residues. CDR1 and CDR2 (germline): LNHDA, SQIVND (reference sequence). The CDR3 DNA is TGTGCCAGTAGTATTGGGAGCCCCCAAGAGACCCAGTACTTC. This encodes CASSIGSPQETQYF.

The chain recombines TRBV2 with TRBJ2-5; D is unresolved. The CDR3 is 13 amino acids. Germline assignment: CDR1 SNHLY and CDR2 FYNNEI. Trimming took off 3 bases at V and 1 base at J, with 6 bases between the two ends. CDR3: CASSDRSQETQYF. The CDR3 DNA is TGTGCCAGCAGTGACAGGAGCCAAGAGACCCAGTACTTC.

This chain joins TRBV6-5 and TRBJ2-5; 10 bases agree with TRBD2. This CDR3 spans 14 amino acids. V lost 6 bases to trimming and J lost 5 bases; unmatched junction nucleotides: 6. Per the germline V gene, CDR1 is MNHEY and CDR2 is SVGAGI. CDR3: CASRLAGSAETQYF. CDR3 coding DNA: TGTGCCAGCAGACTAGCGGGGTCCGCGGAGACCCAGTACTTC.

The chain couples TRBV18 to TRBJ2-5; TRBD2 is a possible D gene (6 bases). Germline-derived CDR1 and CDR2 are KGHSH and LQKENI. V was pared by 0 bases and J by 5 bases, with 16 bases between. The CDR3 covers 16 residues. As DNA, the CDR3 is TGTGCCAGCTCACCACCGTCGGGAGTTATCCGGGAGACCCAGTACTTC. It yields the protein CASSPPSGVIRETQYF.

The chain is built from TRBV5-6 and TRBJ2-7, with no clear D. V was pared by 2 bases and J by 2 bases, with 8 bases between. The CDR3 consists of 13 residues. Germline CDR1 and CDR2: SGHDT and YYEEEE. CDR3: CASSFPGPYEQYF. The CDR3 region has the DNA TGTGCCAGCAGCTTTCCGGGTCCCTACGAGCAGTACTTC.

The V call is TRBV18, the J call TRBJ2-5; TRBD2 agrees at 7 bases. CDR1 and CDR2 from the germline V gene are KGHSH and LQKENI. The CDR3 is made up of 16 amino acids. J lost 4 bases, V lost 1 base, and 9 bases had no gene match. The CDR3 sequence is CASSPLSGGNGETQYF. CDR3 nucleotide sequence: TGTGCCAGCTCACCACTCTCGGGAGGAAACGGAGAGACCCAGTACTTC.

V is TRBV20-1 and J is TRBJ1-2; D is unresolved. Germline V gene data show CDR1 as DFQATT and CDR2 as SNEGSKA (reference sequence). This CDR3 spans 11 amino acids. Trimming shortened V by 3 bases and J by 4 bases, and 6 bases separated the two germline ends. The CDR3 nucleotides are TGCAGTGCTAGCCGTGGCTATGGCTACACCTTC. This codes for CSASRGYGYTF.

The chain couples TRBV19 to TRBJ2-7, with a tentative D call TRBD2 (5 bases). V was clipped by 4 bases and J by 5 bases, with 15 bases between them. The CDR3 consists of 14 residues. Germline V gene sequence: CDR1 LNHDA, CDR2 SQIVND (reference sequence). For the CDR3, the DNA is TGTGCCAGTAGTAAAGGAGGAGGAATTGACGAGCAGTACTTC. This translates into CASSKGGGIDEQYF.

Note on this clone: The junction differs from germline at one of its ends, possibly a read error. The chain is built from TRBV28 and TRBJ2-2; TRBD1 matches at 8 bases. The CDR3 runs 14 residues. Germline CDR1 is MDHEN and CDR2 is SYDVKM. The CDR3 region is CASNLQGGSGELFF. In DNA, the CDR3 is TGTGCCAGCAATTTACAGGGGGGCTCCGGGGAGCTGTTTTTT. Full variable domain (remainder filled in from reference TRBV28 and TRBJ2-2): DVKVTQSSRYLVKRTGEKVFLECVQDMDHENMFWYRQDPGLGLRLIYFSYDVKMKEKGDIPEGYSVSREKKERFSLILESASTNQTSMYLCASNLQGGSGELFFGEGSRLTVL.

The chain combines TRBV28 with TRBJ2-5, with 10 bases fitting TRBD2. The trim removed 2 bases at V and 3 bases at J, leaving 6 bases unmatched. The germline V gene encodes CDR1 MDHEN and CDR2 SYDVKM. There are 16 residues in the CDR3. The CDR3 region has the DNA TGTGCCAGCAGTTTAGGGTCGGGACTAGCGAAAGAGACCCAGTACTTC. This translates into CASSLGSGLAKETQYF.

V is TRBV5-1 and J is TRBJ1-1, with D possibly TRBD1 on 5 matching bases. Germline V lookup: CDR1 SGHRS, CDR2 YFSETQ. The CDR3 runs 15 residues. Trimming stripped 1 base from V and 4 bases from J, with 14 bases between. The CDR3 sequence: CASSLKQQGTTEAFF. DNA of the CDR3: TGCGCCAGCAGCTTGAAACAGCAAGGGACCACTGAAGCTTTCTTT.

The chain joins TRBV2 to TRBJ2-2; D remains unclear. The CDR3 totals 15 residues. In germline, CDR1 is SNHLY, CDR2 FYNNEI. Trimming took off 4 bases at V and 7 bases at J, with 16 bases between the two ends. CDR3 sequence reads: CASSGIGSLGGELFF. Written as DNA, the CDR3 is TGTGCCAGCAGTGGGATCGGGTCCCTCGGCGGGGAGCTGTTTTTT.

This sequence joins TRBV5-4 and TRBJ2-5, with 10 bases identical to TRBD1. Germline CDR1 reads SGHNT; CDR2 reads YYREEE (reference sequence). The CDR3 covers 14 residues. Unmatched junction bases numbered 10, after V lost 1 base and J lost 13 bases. The CDR3 loop is CASSLSGTGDRGYF. DNA for the CDR3: TGTGCCAGCAGCTTGTCCGGGACAGGGGATAGGGGGTACTTC.